This T cell receptor (beta chain) is from a study of Ad26.COV2.S vaccination and SARS-CoV-2 variants. Study information: Into the muscle, Ad26.COV2.S was dosed once or twice, 56 days apart.

TCRdb's copy holds only in-frame clones and misses some; the assay was immunoSEQ multiplex PCR. This table has hundreds of thousands of clones, about 86% appearing once. Study-wide points: Recipients of vaccine and of placebo showed similar breadth of their non-spike TCR repertoires.

With regard to this clone: The antigen is undetermined.

This CDR3 contains 16 residues. Between the trimmed V and J ends, which lost 0 bases and 5 bases, there was a span of 17 bases. The germline CDR1 and CDR2 sequences are SGHRS and YFSETQ. Treatment of the sample: roughly 20 received Ad26.COV2.S at low or high dose, single or two shots; roughly five received placebo; per-sample allocation not given. At day 63 after the first vaccine or placebo injection, samples were drawn. This specimen was peripheral blood, taken in a trial of Ad26.COV2.S vaccine versus placebo. The chain employs TRBV5-1 and TRBJ2-5; D gene ambiguous. The sequence was obtained from a person aged 18-65 years who received the Ad26.COV2.S COVID-19 vaccine or a placebo. CDR3 in amino acids: CASSLGVKGVAETQYF. CDR3 coding DNA: TGCGCCAGCAGCTTGGGGGTTAAGGGCGTGGCGGAGACCCAGTACTTC.